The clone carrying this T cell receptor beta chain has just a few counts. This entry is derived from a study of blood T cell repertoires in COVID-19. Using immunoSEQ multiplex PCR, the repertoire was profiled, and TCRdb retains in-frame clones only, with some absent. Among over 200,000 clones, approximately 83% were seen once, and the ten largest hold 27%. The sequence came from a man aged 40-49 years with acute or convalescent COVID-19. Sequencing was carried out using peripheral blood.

The CDR3 DNA follows: TGCAGCGTTGAAGATCCAAAGGGGGCGAACAATGAGCAGTTCTTC. Translating gives CSVEDPKGANNEQFF. The gene calls are TRBV29-1 and TRBJ2-1; 7 bases are a match to TRBD1. Germline V gene sequence: CDR1 SQVTM, CDR2 ANQGSEA. V was pared by 0 bases and J by 5 bases, with 7 bases of the junction left unmatched. This CDR3 has 15 residues.